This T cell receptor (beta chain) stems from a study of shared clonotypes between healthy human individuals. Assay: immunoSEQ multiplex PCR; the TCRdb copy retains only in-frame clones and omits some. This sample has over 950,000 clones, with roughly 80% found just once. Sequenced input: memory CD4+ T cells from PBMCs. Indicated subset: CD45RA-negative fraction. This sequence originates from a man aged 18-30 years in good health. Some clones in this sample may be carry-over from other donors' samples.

The CDR3 spells CASSLTQGGLGGYTF. The CDR3 DNA sequence: TGTGCCAGCAGTTTAACCCAGGGTGGGTTGGGTGGCTACACCTTC. The chain links TRBV28 to TRBJ1-2; maybe TRBD1 (5 bases). The V gene's germline CDR1 is MDHEN and CDR2 SYDVKM. V was cut by 2 bases and J by 7 bases, with 17 bases left in between. CDR3 length: 15 residues.